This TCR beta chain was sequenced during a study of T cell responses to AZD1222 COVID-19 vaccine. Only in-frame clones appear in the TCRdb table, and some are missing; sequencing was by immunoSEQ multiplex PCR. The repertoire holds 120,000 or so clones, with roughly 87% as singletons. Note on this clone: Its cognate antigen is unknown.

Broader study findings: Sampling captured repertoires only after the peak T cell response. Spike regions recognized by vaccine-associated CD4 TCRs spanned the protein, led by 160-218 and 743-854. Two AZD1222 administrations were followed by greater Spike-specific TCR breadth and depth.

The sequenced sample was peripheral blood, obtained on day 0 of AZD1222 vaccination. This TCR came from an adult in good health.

CDR3 in amino acids: CASSPVDRNSYEQYF. The CDR3 DNA reads TGTGCCAGCAGCCCCGTCGACAGGAACTCCTACGAGCAGTACTTC. The V call is TRBV5-6, the J call TRBJ2-7; the D gene is possibly TRBD1 (6 bases). The CDR3 loop spans 15 amino acids. CDR1 and CDR2 (germline): SGHDT, YYEEEE. The ends were cut back, 4 bases at V and 0 bases at J, with 14 bases in the middle.